This T cell receptor beta chain was identified during a study of shared clonotypes between healthy human individuals. Concerning this clone: This sample also contains other DNA sequences that code for the same CDR3.

This CDR3 is 14 amino acids long. Germline lookup yields CDR1 MDHEN and CDR2 SYDVKM. V lost 2 bases and J lost 1, with 8 bases in between. Here immunoSEQ multiplex PCR was the method, and the copy in TCRdb shows in-frame clones only, minus some. The sample gives over a million clones, 98% of which show up once; approximately 0.45% is in the top ten. Sequenced: naive CD4+ T cells sorted from blood. Subset reported: CD45RA+ positively selected. This TCR came from a young man in good health. The V call is TRBV28, the J call TRBJ1-1; D might be TRBD1 (5 bases). CDR3 DNA: TGTGCCAGCAGTTTACTTGGGGGGAACACTGAAGCTTTCTTT. This codes for CASSLLGGNTEAFF. Full variable domain (remainder filled in from reference TRBV28 and TRBJ1-1): DVKVTQSSRYLVKRTGEKVFLECVQDMDHENMFWYRQDPGLGLRLIYFSYDVKMKEKGDIPEGYSVSREKKERFSLILESASTNQTSMYLCASSLLGGNTEAFFGQGTRLTVV.